These 30 T cell receptor beta chains were sequenced from one sample in a study of memory CD4+ T cells and cytomegalovirus serostatus. Using immunoSEQ multiplex PCR, the repertoire was profiled, and TCRdb retains in-frame clones only, with some absent. This sample carries about 46,000 clones, over 75% of them seen once, and the ten largest clones take 0.55% to 0.7%. The sort gate was single viable CD3+CD4+CD8-CD45RO+ cells for memory CD4+ T cells. The specimen sequenced was memory CD4+ T cells from blood. The receptors originated from an adult in good health and CMV-seronegative.

The V and J genes are TRBV30 and TRBJ1-2; D not certain. The CDR3 runs to 15 residues. The ends were cut back, 0 bases at V and 5 bases at J, with 16 bases in the middle. From germline, CDR1 is GTSNPN and CDR2 SVGIG (reference sequence). CDR3 sequence reads: CAWSVRPTVVYGYTF. In DNA, the CDR3 is TGTGCCTGGAGTGTACGGCCAACTGTGGTTTATGGCTACACCTTC.

There are a few counts of this clone. This chain links TRBV21-1 with TRBJ1-1; no DNA check was done on the table's D call, TRBD1. TRBV21-1 is tagged as a pseudogene. The CDR3 covers 16 residues. The CDR3 is CASSAPGGTVGTEAFF. The DNA for the CDR3 is TGTGCCAGCAGCGCCCCAGGCGGGACAGTTGGCACTGAAGCTTTCTTT.

The chain is built from TRBV4-3 and TRBJ1-6; 8 bases are a match to TRBD1. The CDR3 length is 13 residues. CDR1 is LGHNA and CDR2 is YSLEER in the germline V gene. Trimming took 3 bases from V and 14 from J; bases not matched to a gene: 6. The CDR3 nucleotides read TGCGCCAGCAGCCAGGGACAGGATAACACCCTCCACTTT. Protein sequence: CASSQGQDNTLHF.

This sequence joins TRBV18 and TRBJ1-4; 7 bases match TRBD1. Trimming removed 3 bases from V and 3 bases from J; junction bases left unmatched: 4. The germline V gene has CDR1 KGHSH and CDR2 LQKENI. The CDR3 length is 15 residues. This CDR3 is CASSPSGTANEKLFF. The CDR3, as DNA: TGTGCCAGCTCACCCTCCGGGACAGCTAATGAAAAACTGTTTTTT. The whole variable domain, remainder taken from reference TRBV18 and TRBJ1-4, is NAGVMQNPRHLVRRRGQEARLRCSPMKGHSHVYWYRQLPEEGLKFMVYLQKENIIDESGMPKERFSAEFPKEGPSILRIQQVVRGDSAAYFCASSPSGTANEKLFFGSGTQLSVL.

A word on this clone: In the same sample, other DNA sequences code for this CDR3. J is TRBJ1-2 and V is TRBV4-1; 7 bases agree with TRBD1. Trimming removed 2 bases from V and 2 bases from J; junction bases left unmatched: 11. This CDR3 comprises 17 residues. Per the germline V gene, CDR1 is MGHRA and CDR2 is YSYEKL. The chain's CDR3 is CASSQPMTGMRNYGYTF. CDR3 nucleotide sequence: TGCGCCAGCAGCCAACCGATGACAGGGATGCGCAACTATGGCTACACCTTC.

The J gene is TRBJ2-3, the V gene TRBV5-1, with 7 bases identical to TRBD2. Germline assignment: CDR1 SGHRS and CDR2 YFSETQ. Trimming at V came to 6 bases and at J to 5 bases, leaving 12 bases not matched to a gene. This CDR3 is built from 15 residues. In nucleotides, the CDR3 is TGCGCCAGCACCCTGAGGGCGGGGGTAAAAGATACGCAGTATTTT. It yields the protein CASTLRAGVKDTQYF. Full variable domain (rest looked up from reference TRBV5-1 and TRBJ2-3): KAGVTQTPRYLIKTRGQQVTLSCSPISGHRSVSWYQQTPGQGLQFLFEYFSETQRNKGNFPGRFSGRQFSNSRSEMNVSTLELGDSALYLCASTLRAGVKDTQYFGPGTRLTVL.

The rearrangement uses TRBV2 and TRBJ2-2; unclear D gene. Germline-derived CDR1 and CDR2 are SNHLY and FYNNEI. Trimming cost V 5 bases and J 10 bases, with 17 bases left between them. This CDR3 contains 14 residues. The CDR3 sequence is CASSSRNAPVELFF. The CDR3 bases are TGTGCCAGCAGTTCTCGAAATGCACCGGTGGAGCTGTTTTTT.

The rearrangement uses TRBV5-1 and TRBJ2-7; maybe TRBD2 (6 bases). CDR3 size: 16 residues. V was cut by 0 bases and J by 0 bases, with 13 bases left in between. Germline assignment: CDR1 SGHRS and CDR2 YFSETQ. CDR3 nucleotide sequence: TGCGCCAGCAGCTTGGCCGGGAGCAGGAGCTCCTACGAGCAGTACTTC. Translation: CASSLAGSRSSYEQYF.

V is TRBV5-1 and J is TRBJ2-5; 11 nucleotides match TRBD2. The CDR3 runs to 15 residues. V lost 0 bases and J lost 5; bases outside the gene matches: 3. Per the germline V gene, CDR1 is SGHRS and CDR2 is YFSETQ. The CDR3 DNA reads as TGCGCCAGCAGCTTGGGACTAGCGGGGTTGGAGACCCAGTACTTC. Its protein product is CASSLGLAGLETQYF.

The chain joins TRBV5-6 to TRBJ2-2; D gene ambiguous. Germline V lookup: CDR1 SGHDT, CDR2 YYEEEE. V lost 4 bases, J lost 6 bases, and 7 bases lay in between. The CDR3 totals 12 residues. In nucleotides, the CDR3 is TGTGCCAGCAGCCTGTGGTCCGGGGAGCTGTTTTTT. This sequence encodes CASSLWSGELFF.

In DNA form, the CDR3 reads TGTGCCAGCTCACCACCCGGGGGCATCTCCTACGAGCAGTACTTC. The encoded protein is CASSPPGGISYEQYF. The V call is TRBV18, the J call TRBJ2-7; either TRBD1 or TRBD2 may supply D (6 bases each). The V end lost 0 bases, the J end lost 0 bases, and 9 bases lay between the germline ends. Germline CDR1 KGHSH, CDR2 LQKENI. The CDR3 totals 15 residues. The full variable domain, rest sourced from reference TRBV18 and TRBJ2-7, is NAGVMQNPRHLVRRRGQEARLRCSPMKGHSHVYWYRQLPEEGLKFMVYLQKENIIDESGMPKERFSAEFPKEGPSILRIQQVVRGDSAAYFCASSPPGGISYEQYFGPGTRLTVT.

The gene calls are TRBV30 and TRBJ1-3; no firm D call. Germline lookup yields CDR1 GTSNPN and CDR2 SVGIG (reference sequence). This CDR3 is 13 amino acids long. The V and J ends lost 5 bases and 3 bases respectively, with 11 bases between them. The CDR3 DNA follows: TGTGCCTGGTCTCAAACGGGTGGAAACACCATATATTTT. Protein: CAWSQTGGNTIYF.

The chain carries TRBV5-5 and TRBJ1-1, with 9 bases lining up with TRBD1. J was trimmed by 7 bases and V by 1 base; bases with no gene match: 8. This CDR3 is 15 amino acids long. Germline V gene lookup returns CDR1 SGHKS and CDR2 YYEKEE (reference sequence). CDR3 DNA sequence: TGTGCCAGCAGCTTGTCCTACAGGGGGCTTGGTGAAGCTTTCTTT. Its protein product is CASSLSYRGLGEAFF.

The chain links TRBV11-2 to TRBJ2-7, with 8 bases matching TRBD1. The CDR3 runs 16 residues. V shed 6 bases and J 4 bases; nucleotides not matched to a gene: 14. Germline V gives CDR1 SGHAT, CDR2 FQNNGV. CDR3 sequence reads: CASRHGSGQGNYEQYF. Here the CDR3 DNA reads TGTGCCAGCAGACACGGGTCCGGACAGGGAAATTACGAGCAGTACTTC.

The V and J genes are TRBV4-1 and TRBJ2-7; D gene unclear. The CDR3 has 13 residues. With 1 base removed from V and 8 bases from J, the gap between germline ends came to 12 bases. CDR1 and CDR2 from the germline V gene are MGHRA and YSYEKL. CDR3 in DNA: TGCGCCAGCAGCCAAGCCCAACTCCAGAAGCAGTACTTC. Translated: CASSQAQLQKQYF.

CDR3 sequence: CASSPAGNVNQPQHF. The DNA for the CDR3 is TGTGCCAGCTCACCAGCGGGGAACGTCAATCAGCCCCAGCATTTT. V usage is TRBV18 and J usage is TRBJ1-5, with D unresolved. V was cut by 2 bases and J by 3 bases, with 11 bases left in between. This CDR3 has 15 amino acids. The germline V gene encodes CDR1 KGHSH and CDR2 LQKENI.

V is TRBV5-1 and J is TRBJ1-1; D possibly corresponds to TRBD1 (6 bases). Germline V gene sequence: CDR1 SGHRS, CDR2 YFSETQ. The CDR3 is made up of 15 amino acids. V lost 4 bases, J lost 5 bases, and 18 bases lay in between. The CDR3 bases are TGCGCCAGCAGCCCTACTCAGGGAGGGGGAACTGAAGCTTTCTTT. Translated, it gives CASSPTQGGGTEAFF.

The chain links TRBV5-1 to TRBJ2-7, with D tentatively TRBD1 (5 bases). V was clipped by 3 bases and J by 6 bases, with 13 bases between them. Germline V gene sequence: CDR1 SGHRS, CDR2 YFSETQ. The CDR3 length is 13 residues. Here the CDR3 DNA reads TGCGCCAGCAGCTCAGGGCCCCGGCGCGAGCAGTACTTC. Translation: CASSSGPRREQYF.

The rearrangement links TRBV29-1 to TRBJ1-1, with D hard to call. The germline V gene has CDR1 SQVTM and CDR2 ANQGSEA. This CDR3 has 12 residues. The germline V and J ends were trimmed by 4 bases and 2 bases, with 8 bases remaining between them. CDR3 nucleotide sequence: TGCAGCGTTGGGGTGCCCAACACTGAAGCTTTCTTT. As protein: CSVGVPNTEAFF.

This chain joins TRBV19 and TRBJ1-5; D perhaps matches TRBD1 (5 bases). CDR3 length equals 14 residues. Germline V gene sequence: CDR1 LNHDA, CDR2 SQIVND (reference sequence). Trimming cost V 2 bases and J 0 bases, with 5 bases left between them. The CDR3 DNA reads as TGTGCCAGTAGTATACAGGGTAGCAATCAGCCCCAGCATTTT. Translation gives CASSIQGSNQPQHF.

The chain combines TRBV5-6 with TRBJ2-7; possibly TRBD2 for D (5 bases). Trimming removed 2 bases at V and 1 base at J, with 19 bases between. Per the germline V gene, CDR1 is SGHDT and CDR2 is YYEEEE. The CDR3 totals 17 residues. CDR3 residues: CASSFTGWVGKSYEQYF. The CDR3 coding sequence is TGTGCCAGCAGCTTTACGGGGTGGGTAGGCAAGTCCTACGAGCAGTACTTC.

The gene calls are TRBV29-1 and TRBJ2-2; 9 bases are shared with TRBD2. The CDR3 runs to 15 residues. V shed 2 bases, J shed 6 bases, and the junction held 7 bases outside the gene matches. From germline, CDR1 is SQVTM and CDR2 ANQGSEA. As DNA, the CDR3 is TGCAGCGTTGAACCCGCTAGCGGGGTGGCCGGGGAGCTGTTTTTT. It is translated as CSVEPASGVAGELFF.

Only a few counts were recorded for this clone. V is TRBV25-1 and J is TRBJ1-1; 7 nucleotides match TRBD1. Germline V CDR1 and CDR2: MGHDK, SYGVNS. The CDR3 covers 13 residues. V lost 7 bases, J lost 0 bases, and 2 bases stayed unmatched. CDR3 DNA sequence: TGTGCCAGCATAGGGGGCATGAACACTGAAGCTTTCTTT. The encoded protein is CASIGGMNTEAFF.

This clone counts as medium-sized. The V gene is TRBV15, the J gene TRBJ1-6; D gene uncertain. The V and J ends lost 3 bases and 3 bases respectively, with 0 bases between them. The length of the CDR3 is 12 residues. The germline V gene has CDR1 LNHNV and CDR2 YYDKDF (reference sequence). This CDR3 is CATSSYNSPLHF. The CDR3 DNA reads TGTGCCACCAGCAGCTATAATTCACCCCTCCACTTT.

J is TRBJ1-2 and V is TRBV7-9, with 8 bases aligning to TRBD1. Germline CDR1 reads SEHNR; CDR2 reads FQNEAQ (reference sequence). The trim removed 2 bases at V and 4 bases at J, leaving 9 bases unmatched. CDR3 size: 16 residues. The CDR3 spells CASSLLRGRFSYGYTF. For the CDR3, the DNA is TGTGCCAGCAGCTTACTCAGGGGGCGCTTCAGCTATGGCTACACCTTC.

The chain is built from TRBV2 and TRBJ2-7; TRBD1 agrees at 11 bases. After removal of 4 bases from V and 5 bases from J, the junction contained 4 bases not matched to a gene. Germline lookup yields CDR1 SNHLY and CDR2 FYNNEI. The CDR3 is 14 amino acids. Here the CDR3 DNA reads TGTGCCAGCAGTGGGACAGGGGGCCCCAACGAGCAGTACTTC. Its translation is CASSGTGGPNEQYF.

V and J are TRBV30 and TRBJ2-7; 12 nucleotides match TRBD1. From germline, CDR1 is GTSNPN and CDR2 SVGIG (reference sequence). Trimming removed 5 bases from V and 8 bases from J; junction bases left unmatched: 1. The CDR3 totals 11 residues. CDR3 amino acids: CAWGTGGKQYF. In nucleotides, the CDR3 is TGTGCCTGGGGGACAGGGGGCAAGCAGTACTTC.

The V and J genes are TRBV4-2 and TRBJ2-2; 8 positions agree with TRBD2. This CDR3 is 17 amino acids long. Germline CDR1 LGHNA, CDR2 YNFKEQ. V lost 0 bases to trimming and J lost 4 bases; unmatched junction nucleotides: 7. This CDR3 is CASSQDIRGGGTGELFF. Written as DNA, the CDR3 is TGTGCCAGCAGCCAAGATATCCGGGGGGGCGGCACCGGGGAGCTGTTTTTT.

The chain links TRBV5-4 to TRBJ1-6, with D tentatively TRBD1 (5 bases). V was pared by 5 bases and J by 5 bases, with 17 bases between. Germline V CDR1 and CDR2: SGHNT, YYREEE (reference sequence). The CDR3 covers 16 residues. CDR3 DNA: TGTGCCAGCAGACGCCTGGAGACGGGGGATAATTCACCCCTCCACTTT. Protein sequence: CASRRLETGDNSPLHF.

The J gene is TRBJ2-1, the V gene TRBV7-9; 7 bases are a match to TRBD1. This CDR3 has 14 amino acids. With 1 base clipped from V and 5 bases from J, the junction kept 2 bases outside the gene matches. CDR1 and CDR2 from the germline V gene are SEHNR and FQNEAQ (reference sequence). The DNA for the CDR3 is TGTGCCAGCAGCTTAGTCCAGGGGGACAATGAGCAGTTCTTC. It codes for CASSLVQGDNEQFF.